What follows are 5 T cell receptor beta chains derived from one specimen sequenced in a study of spatial heterogeneity in lung cancer. Regarding time point: blood at routine non-recurrence follow-up after resection. Frozen PBMC, nontumor lung or tumor provided whole RNA, which was sequenced unsorted. One entry per CDR3 protein, called by TCRdb with MiXCR from the 5' RACE reads. The repertoire consists of under 150,000 distinct CDR3 sequences, with 12% occurring once and the leading ten covering 15% to 20%. The material sequenced was PBMCs, taken at follow-up. The origin of the receptors is a male donor with early-stage non-small cell lung cancer.

This clonotype was seen a handful of times. The rearrangement uses TRBV12-3 or TRBV12-4 and TRBJ1-3; no definite D call. V gave up 4 bases and J gave up 0 bases, with 7 bases separating them. This CDR3 contains 14 residues. The CDR3 is CASSWSDSGNTIYF. The CDR3 coding sequence is TGTGCCAGCAGTTGGAGCGACTCTGGAAACACCATATATTTT.

This clonotype has more than one count but fewer than ten. The chain combines TRBV27 with TRBJ1-6; tentative D call: TRBD1 (5 bases). The CDR3 contains 14 residues. V lost 6 bases and J 7 bases, leaving 13 bases between the germline ends. Per the germline V gene, CDR1 is MNHEY and CDR2 is SMNVEV (reference sequence). This CDR3 is CASSPDNRNSPLHF. The CDR3 region has the DNA TGTGCCAGCAGCCCGGACAATCGGAATTCACCCCTCCACTTT.

This clonotype has only a few counts. The rearrangement joins TRBV3-1 to TRBJ1-6; tentative D call: TRBD1 (5 bases). Germline assignment: CDR1 LGHDT and CDR2 YNNKEL (reference sequence). With 4 bases removed from V and 13 bases from J, the gap between germline ends came to 14 bases. CDR3 length: 13 residues. The CDR3: CASSRRQSSPLHF. In DNA form, the CDR3 reads TGTGCCAGCAGCCGTAGACAGTCGTCCCCCCTCCACTTT.

This clonotype was counted many times. The rearrangement links TRBV24-1 to TRBJ2-1; maybe TRBD1 (6 bases). Germline CDR1 is KGHDR and CDR2 is SFDVKD. Trimming shortened V by 4 bases and J by 4 bases, and 10 bases separated the two germline ends. The CDR3 extends over 14 amino acids. CDR3 sequence reads: CATSDTGQYNEQFF. In nucleotides, the CDR3 is TGTGCCACCAGTGACACAGGACAGTACAATGAGCAGTTCTTC.

This clonotype came up a few times. The rearrangement links TRBV20-1 to TRBJ2-3, with a weak D call TRBD1 (6 bases). Germline CDR1 DFQATT, CDR2 SNEGSKA (reference sequence). CDR3 size: 14 residues. V gave up 3 bases and J gave up 1 base, with 11 bases separating them. The CDR3 region is CSASVAGGTDTQYF. For the CDR3, the DNA is TGCAGTGCTAGTGTGGCAGGGGGCACAGATACGCAGTATTTT.